This record looks at one T cell receptor beta chain sequence and its context. Antigen unknown. This entry comes from a study of T cells in narcolepsy. General study findings and limits: Same-patient CSF and blood CD4+ T cell clonotypes included HCRT-specific and TRIB2-specific autoreactive ones. Reportedly, autoreactive clonotypes were serially detected in patients' blood but not controls'.

Method: immunoSEQ multiplex PCR; TCRdb's copy keeps in-frame clones and lacks some. Of 25,000 to 35,000 clones in the sample, roughly 80% were seen once. The CDR3 is 15 residues long. Germline V lookup: CDR1 SGHRS, CDR2 YFSETQ. Trimming cost V 4 bases and J 4 bases, with 17 bases left between them. The chain recombines TRBV5-1 with TRBJ1-2; the D gene is possibly TRBD1 (5 bases). Specimen: CD45RA- memory CD4+ T cells from PBMCs. This clonotype was sampled from a human donor with narcolepsy. CDR3 DNA: TGCGCCAGCAGCAAGACGACAGCCGCGGGCTATGGCTACACCTTC. It encodes CASSKTTAAGYGYTF.